The 13 T cell receptor beta chains reported below all come from one sample, sequenced in a study of OX40 agonist ivuxolimab in advanced cancers. The assay was immunoSEQ multiplex PCR, and TCRdb's table has in-frame clones only and misses some. Of over 95,000 clones in the sample, roughly 83% were seen once. The sample in question was CD4+ or CD8+ T cells sorted from blood, obtained in a trial of the OX40 agonist ivuxolimab. These receptors all stem from an adult with an advanced solid tumor such as melanoma, head and neck, liver or kidney cancer.

The gene calls are TRBV29-1 and TRBJ1-2; no reliable D call. The V gene lost 5 bases and the J gene lost 6 bases, with 19 bases spanning the gap. From germline, CDR1 is SQVTM and CDR2 ANQGSEA. The CDR3 has 14 amino acids. DNA of the CDR3: TGCAGCGTTCAGTCAAGGGTGACTCTAAATGGCTACACCTTC. This translates into CSVQSRVTLNGYTF.

The rearrangement joins TRBV4-1 to TRBJ1-1; D uncertain. Trimming took off 2 bases at V and 4 bases at J, with 11 bases between the two ends. The length of the CDR3 is 14 residues. The V gene's germline CDR1 is MGHRA and CDR2 YSYEKL. In DNA, the CDR3 is TGCGCCAGCAGCCAACCGGTCCTCATCACTGAAGCTTTCTTT. Its protein product is CASSQPVLITEAFF.

The chain links TRBV7-8 to TRBJ2-3, with TRBD1 identical over 8 bases. Germline CDR1 SGHVS, CDR2 FQNEAQ. The trim removed 0 bases at V and 4 bases at J, leaving 9 bases unmatched. The CDR3 extends over 17 amino acids. The CDR3 region has the DNA TGTGCCAGCAGCTTAGCCCGGATTCCAGGGGGCCCAGATACGCAGTATTTT. It codes for CASSLARIPGGPDTQYF.

About this clone: Since a much larger clone is just one base distant, this may be a read error. J is TRBJ2-4 and V is TRBV18; 7 positions agree with TRBD1. The germline gives CDR1 KGHSH, CDR2 LQKENI. The CDR3 is made up of 16 amino acids. V shed 2 bases and J 0 bases; nucleotides not matched to a gene: 4. The CDR3 reads CASSPSQGVAKNIQYF. The CDR3 nucleotides read TGTGCCAGCTCACCATCCCAGGGGGTAGCCAAAAACATTCAGTACTTC.

The CDR3 DNA sequence: TGCAGCGTGCTTAAGGGTGACGGAAACACCATATATTTT. This translates into CSVLKGDGNTIYF. V is TRBV29-1 and J is TRBJ1-3; D remains unclear. CDR1 is SQVTM and CDR2 is ANQGSEA in the germline V gene. The CDR3 spans 13 residues. Trimming took 6 bases from V and 4 from J, leaving 13 bases between them.

The V and J genes are TRBV7-8 and TRBJ1-1, with D perhaps matching TRBD1 (6 bases). This CDR3 region has 15 residues. The germline gives CDR1 SGHVS, CDR2 FQNEAQ. V shed 2 bases and J shed 3 bases, with 13 bases lying between them. This CDR3 is CASSLFTAGDTEAFF. In DNA, the CDR3 is TGTGCCAGCAGCTTATTTACGGCAGGGGACACTGAAGCTTTCTTT.

The chain carries TRBV7-8 and TRBJ1-2; the D gene is possibly TRBD1 (6 bases). The germline CDR1 and CDR2 sequences are SGHVS and FQNEAQ. The CDR3 has 15 amino acids. Trimming shortened V by 3 bases and J by 0 bases, and 11 bases separated the two germline ends. The CDR3 DNA sequence: TGTGCCAGCAGCTTTAACAGGGAAGCTAACTATGGCTACACCTTC. Translated, it gives CASSFNREANYGYTF.

Concerning this clone: Mismatch with germline at one junction end may stem from a read error. This chain links TRBV30 with TRBJ1-2, with 7 bases fitting TRBD1. Germline loops: CDR1 GTSNPN, CDR2 SVGIG (reference sequence). This CDR3 has 11 residues. In nucleotides, the CDR3 is TGTGCCTGGGACATACAGGGGAAAAAGGCCTTC. Amino acids: CAWDIQGKKAF.

For this clone: The junction differs from germline at one of its ends, possibly a read error. CDR3 residues: CASSQPPSELKF. The CDR3 DNA reads TGTGCCAGCAGCCAACCACCATCGGAGCTCAAATTC. J is TRBJ2-7 and V is TRBV14, with no clear D. CDR3 length: 12 amino acids. Germline-derived CDR1 and CDR2 are SGHDN and FVKESK.

This chain uses TRBV6-6 with TRBJ1-1; no definite D call. The CDR3 has 14 residues. The germline V gene encodes CDR1 MNHNY and CDR2 SVGAGI (reference sequence). V lost 6 bases, J lost 4 bases, and 15 bases lay in between. CDR3 coding DNA: TGTGCCAGCAGCAATTCCCCCCGTGGCACTGAAGCTTTCTTT. Protein product: CASSNSPRGTEAFF.

The chain recombines TRBV5-6 with TRBJ2-2; D is uncertain. In germline, CDR1 is SGHDT, CDR2 YYEEEE. The CDR3 is 15 residues long. Trimming stripped 0 bases from V and 4 bases from J, with 10 bases between. The CDR3 reads CASSLEAGFTGELFF. The CDR3 DNA reads TGTGCCAGCAGCTTGGAGGCAGGCTTCACCGGGGAGCTGTTTTTT.

This chain links TRBV6-5 with TRBJ1-2, with TRBD1 as a possible D gene (6 bases). This CDR3 has 15 amino acids. Trimming cost V 5 bases and J 0 bases, with 13 bases left between them. CDR1 and CDR2 from the germline V gene are MNHEY and SVGAGI. This CDR3 reads CASSRTGTSNYGYTF. CDR3 nucleotide sequence: TGTGCCAGCAGTCGCACAGGGACGTCTAACTATGGCTACACCTTC.

This clone appeared a few times. This chain uses TRBV4-3 with TRBJ1-1; perhaps TRBD1 as D (6 bases). The CDR3 covers 14 residues. Trimming stripped 4 bases from V and 4 bases from J, with 13 bases between. In germline, CDR1 is LGHNA, CDR2 YSLEER. DNA of the CDR3: TGCGCCAGCAGCCCCCAACAGGGCGGCACTGAAGCTTTCTTT. It is translated as CASSPQQGGTEAFF.